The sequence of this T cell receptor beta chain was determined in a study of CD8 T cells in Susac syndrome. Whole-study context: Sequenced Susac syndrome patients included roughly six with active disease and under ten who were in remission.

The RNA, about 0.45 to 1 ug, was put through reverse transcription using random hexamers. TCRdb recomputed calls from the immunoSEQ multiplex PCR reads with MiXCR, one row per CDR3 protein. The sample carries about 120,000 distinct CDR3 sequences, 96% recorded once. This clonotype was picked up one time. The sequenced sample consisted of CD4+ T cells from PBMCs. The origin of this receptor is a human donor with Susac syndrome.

CDR3 loop: CASSLEYGIGELFF. As DNA, the CDR3 is TGTGCCAGCAGCTTAGAATATGGGATCGGGGAGCTGTTTTTT. The rearrangement uses TRBV7-9 and TRBJ2-2; D is uncertain. The CDR3 contains 14 residues. Trimming left V 1 base short and J 7 bases short, with 10 bases between. The germline V gene encodes CDR1 SEHNR and CDR2 FQNEAQ (reference sequence).